One and the same sample provided the 13 T cell receptor beta chains below, sequenced in a study of early T cells in non-severe SARS-CoV-2 infection. TCRdb passed the 5' RACE reads through MiXCR, listing each CDR3 protein once. The table records around 30,000 distinct CDR3 sequences, about 5.5% of them present only once. Sequenced input: whole blood. The receptors were sampled from an adult who was a healthcare worker with PCR-confirmed SARS-CoV-2 infection or an uninfected control (not recorded which).

In this sample, this clonotype turned up many times. This chain connects TRBV25-1 to TRBJ2-3; D is unclear. The CDR3 covers 13 residues. CDR1 and CDR2 (germline): MGHDK, SYGVNS. The V end lost 5 bases, the J end lost 0 bases, and 6 bases lay between the germline ends. This CDR3 reads CASSPASTDTQYF. As DNA, the CDR3 is TGTGCCAGCAGTCCTGCTAGCACAGATACGCAGTATTTT.

The CDR3 sequence is CSAGTSGRSDTQYF. CDR3 nucleotide sequence: TGCAGCGCCGGGACTAGCGGGAGGTCAGATACGCAGTATTTT. The chain joins TRBV29-1 to TRBJ2-3, with TRBD2 matching over 15 bases. The CDR3 covers 14 residues. The germline V gene encodes CDR1 SQVTM and CDR2 ANQGSEA. Trimming at V came to 7 bases and at J to 4 bases, leaving 3 bases not matched to a gene.

This clonotype appeared many times. The J gene is TRBJ2-1, the V gene TRBV29-1, with TRBD2 identical over 8 bases. CDR3 length: 15 amino acids. Per germline, CDR1 SQVTM and CDR2 ANQGSEA. With 7 bases clipped from V and 7 bases from J, the junction kept 15 bases outside the gene matches. The CDR3 spells CSASLGGRPRNEQFF. The CDR3 DNA reads TGCAGCGCCTCCTTGGGCGGGAGGCCGCGAAATGAGCAGTTCTTC.

This clonotype was seen a handful of times. A much larger clone sits a single nucleotide away, making a read error possible. The CDR3 loop reads CSVDRENQETQYF. The CDR3 nucleotides read TGCAGCGTTGATCGGGAGAACCAAGAGACCCAGTACTTC. This chain uses TRBV29-1 with TRBJ2-5; D might be TRBD2 (6 bases). This CDR3 is 13 amino acids long. V was clipped by 3 bases and J by 0 bases, with 8 bases between them. Germline loops: CDR1 SQVTM, CDR2 ANQGSEA.

As DNA, the CDR3 is TGCGCCAGCAGCTTGCGACGGTATAATTCACCCCTCCACTTT. Translating it yields CASSLRRYNSPLHF. This chain connects TRBV4-3 to TRBJ1-6; D is unresolved. With 5 bases removed from V and 4 bases from J, the gap between germline ends came to 9 bases. Per germline, CDR1 LGHNA and CDR2 YSLEER. The CDR3 spans 14 residues.

The chain combines TRBV11-2 with TRBJ2-3; TRBD2 aligns across 7 bases. CDR3 length: 16 amino acids. Germline-derived CDR1 and CDR2 are SGHAT and FQNNGV. Unmatched junction bases numbered 12, after V lost 6 bases and J lost 3 bases. Here the CDR3 DNA reads TGTGCCAGCAGTCAGTCCGGGATGGGGGGGACAGATACGCAGTATTTT. Its translation is CASSQSGMGGTDTQYF.

This clonotype was picked up a small number of times. This sequence joins TRBV3-1 and TRBJ2-1, with 7 bases lining up with TRBD2. This CDR3 is built from 15 residues. In germline, CDR1 is LGHDT, CDR2 YNNKEL (reference sequence). With V trimmed by 1 base and J by 0 bases, 0 bases remained unmatched. Here the CDR3 reads CASSQGTSSYNEQFF. In DNA, the CDR3 is TGTGCCAGCAGCCAAGGGACTAGCTCCTACAATGAGCAGTTCTTC.

V is TRBV14 and J is TRBJ2-6; D gene unclear. This CDR3 is built from 17 residues. The germline V and J ends were trimmed by 1 base and 1 base, with 11 bases remaining between them. Germline V gives CDR1 SGHDN, CDR2 FVKESK. The DNA of the CDR3 is TGTGCCAGCAGCCAAGTCCCGCTTGTATCTGGGGCCAACGTCCTGACTTTC. Protein product: CASSQVPLVSGANVLTF.

This clonotype was seen repeatedly, ten times or more. The rearrangement links TRBV6-6 to TRBJ1-5; the D is unclear. Trimming removed 6 bases from V and 0 bases from J, with 9 bases in between. Germline CDR1 MNHNY, CDR2 SVGAGI (reference sequence). The CDR3 runs 14 residues. CDR3 nucleotide sequence: TGTGCCAGCAGAAGATCCGATAGCAATCAGCCCCAGCATTTT. It specifies CASRRSDSNQPQHF.

This clonotype was seen ten or more times. The rearrangement uses TRBV7-2 and TRBJ2-3; 15 nucleotides agree with TRBD2. The CDR3 loop spans 17 amino acids. Germline trimming cut 5 bases from V and 3 bases from J; bases unmatched to any gene: 6. Germline lookup yields CDR1 SGHTA and CDR2 FQGNSA. CDR3 amino acids: CASSNLGLAGGTDTQYF. CDR3 DNA: TGTGCCAGCAGCAACCTGGGACTAGCGGGAGGAACAGATACGCAGTATTTT. Variable domain in full (rest from reference TRBV7-2 and TRBJ2-3): GAGVSQSPSNKVTEKGKDVELRCDPISGHTALYWYRQSLGQGLEFLIYFQGNSAPDKSGLPSDRFSAERTGGSVSTLTIQRTQQEDSAVYLCASSNLGLAGGTDTQYFGPGTRLTVL.

This clonotype was counted only a few times. The chain has TRBV6-5 and TRBJ1-1, with D perhaps matching TRBD1 (6 bases). This CDR3 comprises 14 residues. Germline CDR1 reads MNHEY; CDR2 reads SVGAGI. Trimming cost V 6 bases and J 1 base, with 12 bases left between them. CDR3 protein: CASRSGHANTEAFF. CDR3 coding DNA: TGTGCCAGCAGATCGGGACATGCGAACACTGAAGCTTTCTTT.

This clonotype was seen at least ten times. CDR3 sequence reads: CASSRGGPELFF. The DNA of the CDR3 is TGTGCCAGCAGCAGGGGGGGTCCAGAGCTGTTTTTT. This chain connects TRBV6-5 to TRBJ2-2; D tentatively reads TRBD1 or TRBD2 (7 bases each). Trimming removed 6 bases from V and 11 bases from J, with 13 bases in between. CDR3 length: 12 residues. Germline V gene sequence: CDR1 MNHEY, CDR2 SVGAGI.

This clonotype was counted a few times. This chain joins TRBV6-2 or TRBV6-3 and TRBJ2-6; 8 bases match TRBD1. The CDR3 runs 18 residues. V lost 2 bases, J lost 0 bases, and 6 bases stayed unmatched. Germline CDR1 is MNHEY and CDR2 is SVGEGT. The DNA of the CDR3 is TGTGCCAGCAGTTACGTGACAGGGGCAAACTCTGGGGCCAACGTCCTGACTTTC. Its protein product is CASSYVTGANSGANVLTF.